What follows describes a single T cell receptor beta chain. As yet, its antigen is unknown. These data originate in a study of vaccination effects on CD4 cells after COVID-19. Measured with immunoSEQ multiplex PCR; TCRdb has only the in-frame clones, and not every one. The sample holds 84,000 or so clones; around 77% are singletons and the top ten take 0.85% to 1.3%. Expansion with viral peptide pools was applied to antigen-specific CD4+ T cells by the ViraFEST assay prior to sequencing. Culture lasted roughly 9 days before CD4+ T cell isolation. Participants received two doses of either the BNT162b2 or mRNA-1273 vaccine. V lost 3 bases to trimming and J lost 3 bases, with 2 bases between them. The germline V gene has CDR1 GTSNPN and CDR2 SVGIG (reference sequence). This CDR3 is built from 11 residues. General study points: Whether induced by infection or by vaccine, clones showed marked clonal contraction late after vaccination.

The receptor was derived from a human donor who received a COVID-19 vaccine. V usage is TRBV30 and J usage is TRBJ2-2; unclear D gene. The sample here was CD4+ T cells from PBMCs cultured with HCoV-OC43 spike peptides, taken after COVID-19 vaccination. Subset here: HCoV-OC43 spike overlapping peptide pool stimulation. The CDR3: CAWRDTGELFF. Here the CDR3 DNA reads TGTGCCTGGAGGGACACCGGGGAGCTGTTTTTT.